Listed below are T cell receptor beta chains from one sample, sequenced in a study of OX40 agonist ivuxolimab in advanced cancers. The repertoire was sequenced with immunoSEQ multiplex PCR; TCRdb's copy has only in-frame clones and lacks some. The table includes approximately 82,000 clones, around 88% detected once. Specimen: CD4+ or CD8+ T cells sorted from blood, collected in a trial of the OX40 agonist ivuxolimab. These receptors originate from an adult with an advanced solid tumor such as melanoma, head and neck, liver or kidney cancer. The CDR3 runs from the conserved cysteine through the conserved F or W. D genes are given only for firm matches. Clone sizes are given selectively: once, few, many, or a class where the clone is expanded.

>TRBV7-2|TRBD2|TRBJ2-1|-
TGTGCCAGCAGCTTGACTAGCGGGACTTACAATGAGCAGTTCTTC
CASSLTSGTYNEQFF
>TRBV6-5|-|TRBJ2-7|-
TGTGCCAGCAGCCCAAATCGGCAATCCTACGAGCAGTACTTC
CASSPNRQSYEQYF
>TRBV15|TRBD2|TRBJ2-1|-
TGTGCCACCAGCACTTACTCGGCTAGCGGGAGCGATGAGCAGTTCTTC
CATSTYSASGSDEQFF
>TRBV14|-|TRBJ2-7|-
TGTGCCAGCAGCCAAAACATGAACTCCTACGAGCAGTACTTC
CASSQNMNSYEQYF
>TRBV28|-|TRBJ2-3|-
TGTGCCAGCAGCCGAAGGTTGCGGTTGGCAGATACGCAGTATTTT
CASSRRLRLADTQYF
>TRBV30|TRBD1|TRBJ1-5|-
TGTGCCTGGAGTGTACGGTTTGGGACAGGCGATCAGCCCCAGCATTTT
CAWSVRFGTGDQPQHF
>TRBV19|-|TRBJ1-3|-
TGTGCCAGTAGAGGGGCCATTGGAAACACCATATATTTT
CASRGAIGNTIYF
>TRBV7-2|-|TRBJ1-2|-
TGTGCCAGCAGCTTAGTGCCGGAAAACTATGGCTACACCTTC
CASSLVPENYGYTF
>TRBV28|TRBD2|TRBJ2-1|-
TGTGCCAGCAGTGCTTTTCGGCGGGGGGGCAATGAGCAGTTCTTC
CASSAFRRGGNEQFF
>TRBV19|-|TRBJ2-5|-
TGTGCCAGTAGTATTAACATCGAAGAGACCCAGTACTTC
CASSINIEETQYF
>TRBV27|-|TRBJ2-7|-
TGTGCCAGCAGTGCCGCAAAGAGCGAGCAGTACTTC
CASSAAKSEQYF
>TRBV6-4|-|TRBJ1-1|-
TGTGCCAGCAGCTTATCCTCGGGGGCTGACACTGAAGCTTTCTTT
CASSLSSGADTEAFF
>TRBV7-9|TRBD1|TRBJ2-1|-
TGTGCCAGCAGCATGAGACAGGGGGCTAATGAGCAGTTCTTC
CASSMRQGANEQFF
>TRBV7-9|-|TRBJ2-5|-
TGTGCCAGCAGCTTGAATTGGGGGACCCAGTACTTC
CASSLNWGTQYF
>TRBV30|-|TRBJ1-3|-
TGTGCCTGCACCCCCTCTGGAAACACCATATATTTT
CACTPSGNTIYF
>TRBV7-2|TRBD2|TRBJ2-5|-
TGTGCCAGCAGCCCGCGGACTAGCGGGAGGGCCGTCGAGACCCAGTACTTC
CASSPRTSGRAVETQYF
>TRBV7-7|-|TRBJ2-5|-
TGTGCTAGCAGTTCTCAGGGTACGGAGACCCAGTACTTC
CASSSQGTETQYF
>TRBV23-1|-|TRBJ1-1|-
TGCGCCAGCAGTCAATTTGGGGAGAACACTGAAGCTTTCTTT
CASSQFGENTEAFF
>TRBV5-1|TRBD2|TRBJ2-7|-
TGCGCCAGCAGCAATAGCGGGAGGGCCTTCGCCTACGAGCAGTACTTC
CASSNSGRAFAYEQYF
>TRBV6-5|-|TRBJ2-7|-
TGTGCCAGCAGCAACCCGGGGCCTGAAGCCTACGAGCAGTACTTC
CASSNPGPEAYEQYF
>TRBV7-2|-|TRBJ2-3|-
TGTGCCAGCAGCTTCCGTCGGGTTAGGGCAGATACGCAGTATTTT
CASSFRRVRADTQYF
>TRBV29-1|-|TRBJ1-4|-
TGCAGCGTTGGGGCGGGGGAAAAACTGTTTTTT
CSVGAGEKLFF
>TRBV9|-|TRBJ2-7|-
TGTGCCAGCAGCATCCCCCGGGACAAGCTCTACGAGCAGTACTTC
CASSIPRDKLYEQYF
>TRBV30|TRBD1|TRBJ2-2|-
TGTGCCTGGGGACAGGGGTTCACCGGGGAGCTGTTTTTT
CAWGQGFTGELFF
>TRBV19|-|TRBJ1-5|-
TGTGCCAGTAGTGCCCCCCCGGGGGCGAAACAGCCCCAGCATTTT
CASSAPPGAKQPQHF
>TRBV7-3|-|TRBJ2-5|-
TGTGCCAGCAGCTTAAGGGGTATCCAGCAAGAGACCCAGTACTTC
CASSLRGIQQETQYF
>TRBV25-1|TRBD2|TRBJ2-1|-
TGTGCCAGCAGTGACACGACTAGCGGAAACAATGAGCAGTTCTTC
CASSDTTSGNNEQFF
>TRBV5-4|-|TRBJ1-1|-
TGTGCCAGCAGCTTGGCCAACGGGATGAACACTGAAGCTTTCTTT
CASSLANGMNTEAFF
>TRBV19|TRBD1|TRBJ1-5|-
TGTGCCAGTACCTCACGGCGAGCTGGACAGGGAGGGCAGCCCCAGCATTTT
CASTSRRAGQGGQPQHF
>TRBV5-1|-|TRBJ1-6|-
TGCGCCAGCAGCTTCGGGGAGGATAATTCACCCCTCCACTTT
CASSFGEDNSPLHF
>TRBV4-2|-|TRBJ2-7|-
TGTGCCAGCAGGCGGGACCCCCAGAGCTCCTACGAGCAGTACTTC
CASRRDPQSSYEQYF
>TRBV4-3|-|TRBJ1-3|-
TGCGCCAGCAGCCGGGGGGCGAGAGGAAACACCATATATTTT
CASSRGARGNTIYF
>TRBV5-6|-|TRBJ1-2|few
TGTGCCAGCGAGCGGGTGGTTGATAACTATGGCTACACCTTC
CASERVVDNYGYTF
>TRBV6-1|-|TRBJ1-5|-
TGTGCCAGCCAAAAGGGAGTGCAGCCCCAGCATTTT
CASQKGVQPQHF
>TRBV7-8|-|TRBJ1-5|many
TGTGCCAGCAGCTCACTGGGGGGGGGTCGTAGGTATCAGCCCCAGCATTTT
CASSSLGGGRRYQPQHF
>TRBV29-1|TRBD2|TRBJ2-7|once
TGCAGCGTTGAAGATCGGGGTAGCGGGGGCTCCTACGAGCAGTACTTC
CSVEDRGSGGSYEQYF
>TRBV19|-|TRBJ2-1|-
TGTGCCAGTAGCATCACCCGGGGGAGCAATGAGCAGTTCTTC
CASSITRGSNEQFF
>TRBV28|-|TRBJ2-3|-
TGTGCCAGCAAAATTAATGGCGACACGCAGTATTTT
CASKINGDTQYF
>TRBV12-5|-|TRBJ2-1|-
TGTGCTAGTGGTGCTACCCTCGCAGGGGGGAATGAGCAGTTCTTC
CASGATLAGGNEQFF
>TRBV28|-|TRBJ2-1|-
TGTGCCAGCAGGTCGGACGGTGAGCAGTTCTTC
CASRSDGEQFF
>TRBV19|-|TRBJ2-1|-
TGTGCCAGTAGTATTGCGGGGCTAGCGACGGTCTTC
CASSIAGLATVF
>TRBV9|TRBD2|TRBJ2-1|-
TGTGCCAGCAGCGCCCTGACTAGCGGGAGGGCTGAGCAGTTCTTC
CASSALTSGRAEQFF
>TRBV19|-|TRBJ2-1|-
TGTGCCAGTCGGGAACAGGGGAGGGCCTACAATGAGCAGTTCTTC
CASREQGRAYNEQFF
>TRBV28|-|TRBJ1-5|-
TGTGCCAGCGGGGGGATCCAGCCCCAGCATTTT
CASGGIQPQHF
>TRBV6-6|TRBD1|TRBJ2-5|-
TGTGCCAGCAGGCAGGGACAGGGAGTACAGACCCAGTACTTC
CASRQGQGVQTQYF
>TRBV28|-|TRBJ2-5|-
TGTGCCAGCAGTTTACACAGGGATGGCGAGACCCAGTACTTC
CASSLHRDGETQYF
>TRBV25-1|-|TRBJ2-1|once
TGTGCCAGCCGAAACCCGGGGGTTTCAGGTGAGCAGTTCTTC
CASRNPGVSGEQFF
>TRBV9|TRBD1|TRBJ2-2|once
TGTGCCAGCAGCGTAGGACAGGGGGCGAGCACCGGGGAGCTGTTTTTT
CASSVGQGASTGELFF
>TRBV6-5|-|TRBJ1-2|few
TGTGCCAGCCTAAGGGGGGTTGGCTATGGCTACACCTTC
CASLRGVGYGYTF
>TRBV7-8|TRBD2|TRBJ2-3|-
TGTGCCAGCAGCCCCAACCTGCGGGGGGCTGATACGCAGTATTTT
CASSPNLRGADTQYF